These 18 T cell receptor beta chains came from one sample sequenced in a study of control samples from healthy donors and cancer patients. Produced via immunoSEQ multiplex PCR; TCRdb's table is partial and in-frame only. There are some 80,000 clones in the sample; around 92% occur only once, and 4.5% to 7.5% lies in the top ten. Material: blood. These receptors were collected from a woman aged 60-70 years in good health.

The rearrangement uses TRBV27 and TRBJ1-1; weak D call: TRBD1 (5 bases). This CDR3 comprises 16 residues. Germline assignment: CDR1 MNHEY and CDR2 SMNVEV (reference sequence). Between the trimmed V and J ends, which lost 6 bases and 0 bases, there was a span of 17 bases. The CDR3: CASSPQLGTMNTEAFF. The CDR3 coding sequence is TGTGCCAGCAGCCCACAACTGGGGACTATGAACACTGAAGCTTTCTTT.

The V call is TRBV5-1, the J call TRBJ2-7; the D gene could be TRBD1 or TRBD2 (5 bases each). Between the trimmed V and J ends, which lost 4 bases and 0 bases, there was a span of 11 bases. Germline V gives CDR1 SGHRS, CDR2 YFSETQ. This CDR3 contains 14 residues. CDR3 bases: TGCGCCAGCAGCAGGGACCTCTACTCCTACGAGCAGTACTTC. It yields the protein CASSRDLYSYEQYF.

The chain employs TRBV6-5 and TRBJ1-4; the match to TRBD1 covers 7 bases. The CDR3 extends over 15 amino acids. CDR1 is MNHEY, CDR2 SVGAGI, per germline. Trimming took 2 bases from V and 5 from J; bases not matched to a gene: 5. CDR3 loop: CASSYREGQNEKLFF. The DNA for the CDR3 is TGTGCCAGCAGTTACCGGGAGGGACAGAATGAAAAACTGTTTTTT.

The J gene is TRBJ2-7, the V gene TRBV6-4; D is unresolved. The CDR3 is 12 amino acids. The V end lost 4 bases, the J end lost 4 bases, and 8 bases lay between the germline ends. Germline CDR1 reads MRHNA; CDR2 reads SNTAGT. The CDR3 coding sequence is TGTGCCAGCAGTGGCCCGCTATACGAGCAGTACTTC. Translated: CASSGPLYEQYF.

The chain couples TRBV7-9 to TRBJ2-2; 9 nucleotides match TRBD2. CDR1 is SEHNR and CDR2 is FQNEAQ in the germline V gene (reference sequence). V was clipped by 7 bases and J by 2 bases; unmatched bases: 11. This CDR3 has 17 residues. CDR3 coding DNA: TGTGCCAGCACCCACACTGGGACTAGCAGAAACACCGGGGAGCTGTTTTTT. It yields the protein CASTHTGTSRNTGELFF.

The chain recombines TRBV6-6 with TRBJ2-3, with 11 bases fitting TRBD2. Per germline, CDR1 MNHNY and CDR2 SVGAGI (reference sequence). The CDR3 consists of 16 residues. The junction had 0 bases not matched to a gene; V was cut back by 1 base and J by 0 bases. The DNA for the CDR3 is TGTGCCAGCAGTTACTGGACTAGCGGGAGCACAGATACGCAGTATTTT. This encodes CASSYWTSGSTDTQYF.

The chain has TRBV19 and TRBJ1-1; 7 bases agree with TRBD1. V lost 3 bases to trimming and J lost 4 bases; unmatched junction nucleotides: 8. In germline, CDR1 is LNHDA, CDR2 SQIVND (reference sequence). This CDR3 has 15 residues. CDR3 region: CASSIGDRVPTEAFF. The CDR3 DNA reads TGTGCCAGTAGTATTGGTGACAGGGTCCCCACTGAAGCTTTCTTT. The entire variable domain, with the rest obtained from reference TRBV19 and TRBJ1-1, is as follows: DGGITQSPKYLFRKEGQNVTLSCEQNLNHDAMYWYRQDPGQGLRLIYYSQIVNDFQKGDIAEGYSVSREKKESFPLTVTSAQKNPTAFYLCASSIGDRVPTEAFFGQGTRLTVV.

CDR3 nucleotide sequence: TGCGCCAGCAGCCAAGATTCAGGAGCGGGAAGCTACGAGCAGTACTTC. It translates to CASSQDSGAGSYEQYF. J is TRBJ2-7 and V is TRBV4-1; 7 positions match TRBD2. Looked up from germline, CDR1 is MGHRA and CDR2 is YSYEKL. V lost 0 bases, J lost 3 bases, and 8 bases stayed unmatched. The CDR3 sequence is 16 residues long.

The rearrangement links TRBV18 to TRBJ2-7, with TRBD2 identical over 9 bases. The ends lost 2 bases at V and 0 bases at J; junction bases unmatched: 5. This CDR3 spans 16 amino acids. The germline V gene has CDR1 KGHSH and CDR2 LQKENI. Written as DNA, the CDR3 is TGTGCCAGCTCACCAATGGCGGGAGGGCTCTCCTACGAGCAGTACTTC. It translates to CASSPMAGGLSYEQYF.

The chain has TRBV4-2 and TRBJ2-7, with TRBD2 matching over 7 bases. This CDR3 has 17 amino acids. V gave up 4 bases and J gave up 7 bases; unmatched junction bases: 19. Germline CDR1 reads LGHNA; CDR2 reads YNFKEQ. As DNA, the CDR3 is TGTGCCAGCAGCCTGCTCAGCGGGGCAACCGGCCCTCGGGAGCAGTACTTC. This codes for CASSLLSGATGPREQYF.

CDR3 in DNA: TGTGCCAGCAGCTCCAGATCTCACGTCGACTCCTTACTGCCGAACACCGGGGAGCTGTTTTTT. Translating gives CASSSRSHVDSLLPNTGELFF. The chain is built from TRBV3-1 (or the pseudogene TRBV3-2) and TRBJ2-2; D gene unclear. The CDR3 spans 21 residues. Per the germline V gene, CDR1 is LGHDT and CDR2 is YNNKEL (reference sequence). The V end was cut by 5 bases, the J end by 0 bases, with 28 bases between.

The chain combines TRBV29-1 with TRBJ1-1; D ambiguous. V was pared by 4 bases and J by 3 bases, with 9 bases between. From germline, CDR1 is SQVTM and CDR2 ANQGSEA. The CDR3 loop spans 12 amino acids. The CDR3 loop reads CSVVGRDTEAFF. CDR3 DNA sequence: TGCAGCGTTGTAGGCCGGGACACTGAAGCTTTCTTT.

The genes are TRBV7-2 and TRBJ1-4, with D possibly being TRBD1 (6 bases). The CDR3 totals 12 residues. CDR1 is SGHTA and CDR2 is FQGNSA in the germline V gene. Trimming shortened V by 5 bases and J by 7 bases, and 8 bases separated the two germline ends. The CDR3 DNA reads TGTGCCAGCAGCGCCAGGGGTGAAAAACTGTTTTTT. Translated, it gives CASSARGEKLFF.

The chain uses TRBV28 and TRBJ2-7, with 10 bases fitting TRBD2. V dropped 2 bases and J dropped 2; count of bases not matched to a gene: 3. CDR3 length: 15 amino acids. Germline lookup yields CDR1 MDHEN and CDR2 SYDVKM. CDR3 DNA sequence: TGTGCCAGCAGTTTAATAGCGGGGGGAGCCTACGAGCAGTACTTC. Residues: CASSLIAGGAYEQYF.

This chain connects TRBV20-1 to TRBJ2-7; 9 bases align to TRBD2. V lost 3 bases and J lost 7; bases outside the gene matches: 10. Looked up from germline, CDR1 is DFQATT and CDR2 is SNEGSKA (reference sequence). The CDR3 is 14 amino acids. The CDR3 DNA reads as TGCAGTGCTAGTATGGCTAGCGGGACTCGGGAGCAGTACTTC. Translated: CSASMASGTREQYF.

V gene TRBV6-5 combines with J gene TRBJ2-7; perhaps TRBD2 as D (5 bases). The CDR3 runs to 14 residues. Deletions cut 8 bases from V and 2 bases from J, with 16 bases between. Germline assignment: CDR1 MNHEY and CDR2 SVGAGI. The CDR3 reads CASGRTRGAYEQYF. The CDR3 DNA sequence: TGTGCCAGCGGGAGAACACGTGGAGCCTACGAGCAGTACTTC.

This clone was observed a handful of times. Other DNA sequences of this sample code for an identical CDR3. The rearrangement joins TRBV6-2 or TRBV6-3 to TRBJ1-1; no definite D call. Trimming took 6 bases from V and 6 from J, leaving 11 bases between them. Germline V gene lookup returns CDR1 MNHEY and CDR2 SVGEGT. CDR3 size: 12 residues. CDR3 amino acids: CASSLSRAEAFF. The DNA for the CDR3 is TGTGCCAGCAGCCTTTCACGGGCTGAAGCTTTCTTT.

This rearrangement joins TRBV5-1 to TRBJ2-5; 7 bases match TRBD1. This CDR3 spans 15 amino acids. V was pared by 4 bases and J by 4 bases, with 10 bases of the junction left unmatched. CDR1 and CDR2 (germline): SGHRS, YFSETQ. The CDR3 is CASSPKTGSIETQYF. CDR3 nucleotides: TGCGCCAGCAGCCCCAAGACAGGGTCAATAGAGACCCAGTACTTC.